One T cell receptor (beta chain) is described in this entry. Antigen unknown. This entry is derived from a study of T cell responses to AZD1222 COVID-19 vaccine. Study outcomes and limitations: Spike-specific TCR breadth and depth were elevated following two AZD1222 doses.

The CDR3 is 14 amino acids. Trimming took 1 base from V and 5 from J, leaving 11 bases between them. The germline V gene encodes CDR1 SGHAT and CDR2 FQNNGV. TCRdb's copy holds only in-frame clones and misses some; the assay was immunoSEQ multiplex PCR. This sample carries fewer than 120,000 clones, 87% of them seen once, and the ten largest clones take less than 3.5%. The receptor comes from an adult in good health. The chain recombines TRBV11-2 with TRBJ2-5; tentative D call: TRBD2 (6 bases). Sequenced here: peripheral blood, sampled on day 0 of AZD1222 vaccination. The CDR3 region has the DNA TGTGCCAGCAGCTTAGCGGGAGTATGGGAGACCCAGTACTTC. Amino acid sequence: CASSLAGVWETQYF. Together with reference TRBV11-2 and TRBJ2-5, the CDR3 gives the full variable domain: EAGVAQSPRYKIIEKRQSVAFWCNPISGHATLYWYQQILGQGPKLLIQFQNNGVVDDSQLPKDRFSAERLKGVDSTLKIQPAKLEDSAVYLCASSLAGVWETQYFGPGTRLLVL.